This T cell receptor (beta chain) emerged from a study of blood T cells in healthy people across ages. Study findings and constraints: Among T cells, TCR beta diversity per million cells dropped roughly linearly as age rose.

With a J-beta primer mix and a sample-barcoded 5' primer, a second PCR ran about 6 to 11 cycles. One entry per CDR3 protein results from TCRdb running MiXCR on the 5' RACE reads. The sample holds roughly 800,000 distinct CDR3 sequences; 20% to 30% are singletons and the top ten take 3% to 4%. Germline V lookup: CDR1 MGHDK, CDR2 SYGVNS. Germline trimming cut 0 bases from V and 5 bases from J; bases unmatched to any gene: 7. The CDR3 runs to 16 residues. In this sample, this clonotype turned up a few times. The antigen is undetermined. The sample was also linked to a second study, of T cells of mothers and their children. That publication notes: The data showed no persistent microchimeric T cell clones.

The sequence was obtained from a boy younger than 18 in good health. The sequenced sample consisted of blood. This chain joins TRBV25-1 and TRBJ2-7; 10 nucleotides line up with TRBD1. CDR3 sequence (DNA): TGTGCCAGCAGTGAATACCCGGGACAGGGGAGACACGAGCAGTACTTC. This encodes CASSEYPGQGRHEQYF.